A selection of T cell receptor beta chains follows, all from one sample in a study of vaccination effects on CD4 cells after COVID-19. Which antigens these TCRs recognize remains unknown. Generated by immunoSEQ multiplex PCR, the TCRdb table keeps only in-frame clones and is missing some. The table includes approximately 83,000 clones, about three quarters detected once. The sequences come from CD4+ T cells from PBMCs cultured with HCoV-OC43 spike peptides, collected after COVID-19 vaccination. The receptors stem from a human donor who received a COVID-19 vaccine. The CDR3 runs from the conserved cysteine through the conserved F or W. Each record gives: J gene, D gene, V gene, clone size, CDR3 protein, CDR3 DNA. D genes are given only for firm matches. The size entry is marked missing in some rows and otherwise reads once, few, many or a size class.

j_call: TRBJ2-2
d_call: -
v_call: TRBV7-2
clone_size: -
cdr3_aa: CASSVAAMNTGELFF
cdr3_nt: TGTGCCAGCAGCGTCGCGGCCATGAACACCGGGGAGCTGTTTTTT

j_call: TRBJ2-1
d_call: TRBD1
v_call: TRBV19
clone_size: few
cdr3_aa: CASSVGQGPYNSQFF
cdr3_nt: TGTGCCAGTAGTGTCGGACAGGGTCCCTACAATTCGCAGTTCTTC

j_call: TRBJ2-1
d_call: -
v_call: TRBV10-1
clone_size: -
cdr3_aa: CASSESFGAEDNEQFF
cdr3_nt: TGCGCCAGCAGTGAGTCGTTTGGGGCGGAGGACAATGAGCAGTTCTTC

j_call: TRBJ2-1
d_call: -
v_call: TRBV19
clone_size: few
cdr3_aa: CASRPRQKTGAHNEQFF
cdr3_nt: TGTGCCAGTAGGCCCCGTCAAAAGACGGGGGCTCACAATGAGCAGTTCTTC

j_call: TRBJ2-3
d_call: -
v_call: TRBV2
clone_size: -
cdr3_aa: CASSLLADTQYF
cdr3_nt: TGTGCCAGCAGCCTTTTAGCAGATACGCAGTATTTT

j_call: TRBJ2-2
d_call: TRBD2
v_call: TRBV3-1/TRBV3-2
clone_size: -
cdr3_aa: CASSRREGTGELFF
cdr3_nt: TGTGCCAGCAGCCGCCGGGAGGGCACCGGGGAGCTGTTTTTT

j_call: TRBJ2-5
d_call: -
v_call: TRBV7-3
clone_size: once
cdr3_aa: CASSRANQETQYF
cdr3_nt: TGTGCCAGCAGCAGGGCAAACCAAGAGACCCAGTACTTC

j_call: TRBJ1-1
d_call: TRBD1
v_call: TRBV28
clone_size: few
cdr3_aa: CASSRSTGGAFF
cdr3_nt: TGTGCCAGCAGTCGCTCGACAGGGGGAGCTTTCTTT

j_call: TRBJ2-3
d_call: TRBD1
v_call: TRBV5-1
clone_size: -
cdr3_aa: CASSFGQGNTQYF
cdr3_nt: TGCGCCAGCAGCTTTGGACAGGGAAATACGCAGTATTTT

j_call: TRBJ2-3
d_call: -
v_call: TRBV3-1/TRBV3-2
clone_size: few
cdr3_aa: CASSQQGSYTDTQYF
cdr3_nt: TGTGCCAGCAGCCAACAAGGCTCGTACACAGATACGCAGTATTTT

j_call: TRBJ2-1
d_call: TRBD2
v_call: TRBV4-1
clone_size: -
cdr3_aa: CASSQAILAGGLYNEQFF
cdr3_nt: TGCGCCAGCAGCCAAGCGATACTAGCGGGGGGGTTATACAATGAGCAGTTCTTC

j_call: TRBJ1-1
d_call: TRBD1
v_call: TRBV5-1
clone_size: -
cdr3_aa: CASRYDRVPEAFF
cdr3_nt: TGCGCCAGCAGATATGACAGGGTTCCTGAAGCTTTCTTT

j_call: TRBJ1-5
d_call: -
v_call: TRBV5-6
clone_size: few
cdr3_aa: CASSRQDYPNQPQHF
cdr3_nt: TGTGCCAGCAGTAGACAGGACTATCCCAATCAGCCCCAGCATTTT

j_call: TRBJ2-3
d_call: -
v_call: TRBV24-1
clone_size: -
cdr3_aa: CATSGEYTQYF
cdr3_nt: TGTGCCACCAGTGGAGAATACACGCAGTATTTT

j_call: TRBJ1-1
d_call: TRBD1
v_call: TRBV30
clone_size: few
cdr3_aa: CAWSRQGAVAFF
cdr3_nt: TGTGCCTGGAGCCGTCAGGGGGCCGTAGCTTTCTTT

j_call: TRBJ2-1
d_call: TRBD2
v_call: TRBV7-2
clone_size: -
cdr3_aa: CASSLGPSGGNNEQFF
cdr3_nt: TGTGCCAGCAGCTTAGGTCCTAGCGGGGGTAACAATGAGCAGTTCTTC

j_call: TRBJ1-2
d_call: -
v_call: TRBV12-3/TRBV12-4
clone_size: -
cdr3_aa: CASAKSTAGGYTF
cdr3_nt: TGTGCCAGCGCCAAATCGACGGCCGGGGGCTACACCTTC

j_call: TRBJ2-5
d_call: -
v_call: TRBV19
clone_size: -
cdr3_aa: CASSINSARETQYF
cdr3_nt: TGTGCCAGTAGTATTAACTCCGCTCGGGAGACCCAGTACTTC

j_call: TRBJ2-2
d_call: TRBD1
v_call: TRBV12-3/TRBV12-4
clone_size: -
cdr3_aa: CASRRGPTGELFF
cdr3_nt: TGTGCCAGCAGGAGGGGGCCGACCGGGGAGCTGTTTTTT

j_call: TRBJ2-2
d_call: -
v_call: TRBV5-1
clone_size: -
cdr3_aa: CASSLEGGQNTGELFF
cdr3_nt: TGCGCCAGCAGCTTGGAGGGGGGTCAGAACACCGGGGAGCTGTTTTTT

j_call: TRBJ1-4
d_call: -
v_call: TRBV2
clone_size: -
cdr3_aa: CASSYRRHNEKLFF
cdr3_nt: TGTGCCAGCAGTTACAGGAGACATAATGAAAAACTGTTTTTT

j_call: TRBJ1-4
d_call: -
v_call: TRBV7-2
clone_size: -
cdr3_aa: CASSLGGGLFF
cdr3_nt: TGTGCCAGCAGCTTAGGGGGTGGACTGTTTTTT

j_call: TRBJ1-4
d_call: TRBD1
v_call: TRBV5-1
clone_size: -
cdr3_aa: CASSEGTGSEKLFF
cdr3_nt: TGCGCCAGCAGCGAAGGGACAGGGAGTGAAAAACTGTTTTTT

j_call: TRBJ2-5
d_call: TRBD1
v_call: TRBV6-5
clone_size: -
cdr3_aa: CASSSRGFQETQYF
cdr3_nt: TGTGCCAGCAGTTCCAGGGGGTTCCAGGAGACCCAGTACTTC

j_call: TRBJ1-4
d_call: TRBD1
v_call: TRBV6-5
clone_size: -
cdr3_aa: CASRKGQVSGKLFF
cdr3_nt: TGTGCCAGCAGAAAAGGACAGGTTAGCGGAAAACTGTTTTTT

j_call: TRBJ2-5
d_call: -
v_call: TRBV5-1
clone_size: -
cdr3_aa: CASSLASAYKETQYF
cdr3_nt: TGCGCCAGCAGCTTGGCCTCGGCTTACAAAGAGACCCAGTACTTC

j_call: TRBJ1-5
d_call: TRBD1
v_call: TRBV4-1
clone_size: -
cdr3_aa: CASSQEYHPTGGNQPQHF
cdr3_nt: TGCGCCAGCAGCCAAGAATACCACCCGACAGGGGGCAATCAGCCCCAGCATTTT

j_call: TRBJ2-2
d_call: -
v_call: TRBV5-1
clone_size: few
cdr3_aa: CASSSRGGGALTGELFF
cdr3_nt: TGCGCCAGCAGCTCCCGAGGTGGGGGGGCTCTGACCGGGGAGCTGTTTTTT

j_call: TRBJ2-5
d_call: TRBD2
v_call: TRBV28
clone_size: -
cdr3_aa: CASSPPGGGAGETQYF
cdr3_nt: TGTGCCAGCAGCCCCCCGGGCGGGGGGGCCGGCGAGACCCAGTACTTC

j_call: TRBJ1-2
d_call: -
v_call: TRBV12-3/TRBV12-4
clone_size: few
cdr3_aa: CASSLGGRGYTF
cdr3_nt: TGTGCCAGCAGTTTAGGTGGACGGGGCTACACCTTC

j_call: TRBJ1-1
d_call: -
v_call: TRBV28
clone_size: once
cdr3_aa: CASSLWGVEAFF
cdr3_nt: TGTGCCAGCAGTTTATGGGGCGTTGAAGCTTTCTTT

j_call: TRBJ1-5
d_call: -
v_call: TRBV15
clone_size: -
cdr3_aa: CATSRDGTGSGPQHF
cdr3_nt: TGTGCCACCAGCAGAGATGGGACCGGCTCGGGTCCCCAGCATTTT

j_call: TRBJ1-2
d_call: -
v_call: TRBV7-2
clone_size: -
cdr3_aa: CASSLGGQSYGYTF
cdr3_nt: TGTGCCAGCAGCTTAGGAGGGCAGTCCTATGGCTACACCTTC

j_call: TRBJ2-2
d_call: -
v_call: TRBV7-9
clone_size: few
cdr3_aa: CANRPDLGPGELFF
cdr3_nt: TGTGCCAACAGGCCCGATCTGGGGCCCGGGGAGCTGTTTTTT

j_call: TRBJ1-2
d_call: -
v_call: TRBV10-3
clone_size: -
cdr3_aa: CAISEGQDYGYTF
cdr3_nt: TGTGCCATCAGCGAGGGGCAGGACTACGGCTACACCTTC

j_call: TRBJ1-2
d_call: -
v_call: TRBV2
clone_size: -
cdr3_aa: CASSGRRDGRGYTF
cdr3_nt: TGTGCCAGCAGTGGTCGGAGGGACGGGCGTGGCTACACCTTC

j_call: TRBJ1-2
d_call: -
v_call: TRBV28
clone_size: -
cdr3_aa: CASSLSENYGYTF
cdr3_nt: TGTGCCAGCAGTTTATCCGAGAACTATGGCTACACCTTC

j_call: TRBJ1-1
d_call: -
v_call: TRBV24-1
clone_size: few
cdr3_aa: CATSDSPPGLLERGEAFF
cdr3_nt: TGTGCCACCAGTGATTCCCCTCCGGGACTTTTAGAACGGGGTGAAGCTTTCTTT

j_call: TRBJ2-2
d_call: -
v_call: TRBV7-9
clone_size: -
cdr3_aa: CASSIGPISGLFF
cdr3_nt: TGTGCCAGCAGCATTGGACCAATATCTGGGCTGTTTTTT

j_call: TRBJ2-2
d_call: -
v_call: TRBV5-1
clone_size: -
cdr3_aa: CASSLAGGVDRTGELFF
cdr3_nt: TGTGCCAGCAGCTTGGCCGGAGGGGTAGATAGGACCGGGGAGCTGTTTTTT

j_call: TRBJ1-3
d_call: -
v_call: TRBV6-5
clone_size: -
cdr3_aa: CAAWGNSGNTIYF
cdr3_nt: TGTGCAGCTTGGGGGAACTCTGGAAACACCATATATTTT

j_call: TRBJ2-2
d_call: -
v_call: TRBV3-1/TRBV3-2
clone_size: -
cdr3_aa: CASSQEGLAPGELFF
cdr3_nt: TGTGCCAGCAGCCAAGAGGGGTTAGCGCCCGGGGAGCTGTTTTTT

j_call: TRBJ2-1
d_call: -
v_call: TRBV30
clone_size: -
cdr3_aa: CAWSHAGDEQFF
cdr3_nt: TGTGCCTGGAGTCATGCAGGGGACGAGCAGTTCTTC

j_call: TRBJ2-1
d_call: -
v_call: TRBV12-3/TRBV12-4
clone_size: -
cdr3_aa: CASSRSTNEQFF
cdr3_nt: TGTGCCAGCAGCCGGTCCACCAATGAGCAGTTCTTC

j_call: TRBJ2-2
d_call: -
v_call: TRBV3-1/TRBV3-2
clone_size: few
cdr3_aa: CASSRATSNTGELFF
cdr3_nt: TGTGCCAGCAGCCGGGCCACATCGAACACCGGGGAGCTGTTTTTT

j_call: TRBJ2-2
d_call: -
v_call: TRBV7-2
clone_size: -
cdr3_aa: CASSPGELFF
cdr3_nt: TGTGCCAGCAGCCCCGGGGAGCTGTTTTTT